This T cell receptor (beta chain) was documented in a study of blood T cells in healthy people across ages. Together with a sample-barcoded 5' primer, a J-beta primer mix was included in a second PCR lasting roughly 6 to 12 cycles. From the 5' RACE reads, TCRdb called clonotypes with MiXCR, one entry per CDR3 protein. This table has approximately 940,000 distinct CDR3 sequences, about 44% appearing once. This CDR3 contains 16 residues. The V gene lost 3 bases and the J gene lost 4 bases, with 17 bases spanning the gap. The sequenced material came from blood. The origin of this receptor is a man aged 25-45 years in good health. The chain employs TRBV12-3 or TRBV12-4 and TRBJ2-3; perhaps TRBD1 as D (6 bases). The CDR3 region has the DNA TGTGCCAGCAGTTTGGTGGGGGCAATCGGGGCAGATACGCAGTATTTT. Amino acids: CASSLVGAIGADTQYF.